The 9 T cell receptor beta chains presented below share a single source sample, sequenced in a study of glioma-infiltrating T cells after dendritic cell vaccination. Some clones are missing from TCRdb's copy, which holds only in-frame ones; the method was immunoSEQ multiplex PCR. The sample consists of tens of thousands of clones, around 80% of them appearing once. Source: blood, taken before dendritic cell vaccination. The receptor source for this set is a human donor with glioblastoma.

This chain links TRBV5-6 with TRBJ2-5, with 10 bases identical to TRBD1. The V and J ends lost 4 bases and 5 bases, in that order; junction bases with no gene match: 8. The CDR3 contains 15 residues. Germline-derived CDR1 and CDR2 are SGHDT and YYEEEE. CDR3 DNA: TGTGCCAGCAGCCCTGGGACAGGGGTGGGGGAGACCCAGTACTTC. Translation: CASSPGTGVGETQYF.

This chain links TRBV2 with TRBJ2-7; TRBD2 matches 7 bases. The length of the CDR3 is 14 residues. The V gene end was trimmed by 4 bases and the J gene end by 7 bases; junction bases not matched to a gene: 10. Germline V CDR1 and CDR2: SNHLY, FYNNEI. CDR3 in DNA: TGTGCCAGCAGTGGCCGGGACTACGCGGGGGAGCAGTACGTC. Translated: CASSGRDYAGEQYV.

The gene calls are TRBV6-6 and TRBJ2-1; D is possibly TRBD2 (7 bases). V was cut by 6 bases and J by 6 bases, with 18 bases left in between. Germline V gene data show CDR1 as MNHNY and CDR2 as SVGAGI (reference sequence). The CDR3 length is 15 residues. The CDR3 nucleotides read TGTGCCAGCAGCCCCCGGGGGGCCTTTGGCAATGAGCAGTTCTTC. This codes for CASSPRGAFGNEQFF.

V and J are TRBV5-1 and TRBJ1-5, with 7 bases identical to TRBD1. Trimming cost V 1 base and J 6 bases; bases outside gene matches: 4. This CDR3 contains 14 residues. Germline lookup yields CDR1 SGHRS and CDR2 YFSETQ. Here the CDR3 DNA reads TGCGCCAGCAGCTTGTTCCAGGGGGGTCAGCCCCAGCATTTT. As protein: CASSLFQGGQPQHF.

This clone appeared once. The J gene is TRBJ2-5, the V gene TRBV19; D is possibly TRBD1 (6 bases). Trimming cost V 5 bases and J 6 bases, with 13 bases left between them. Germline V lookup: CDR1 LNHDA, CDR2 SQIVND (reference sequence). The CDR3 consists of 13 residues. DNA of the CDR3: TGTGCCAGTAGTTACAGGGTTATGCAGACCCAGTACTTC. It specifies CASSYRVMQTQYF.

The chain recombines TRBV6-1 with TRBJ1-5, with TRBD1 identical over 9 bases. V lost 3 bases, J lost 7 bases, and 4 bases stayed unmatched. The germline V gene encodes CDR1 MNHNS and CDR2 SASEGT. This CDR3 contains 14 residues. The CDR3 DNA sequence: TGTGCCAGCAGTGAGGGACAGGGAGGACAGCCCCAGCATTTT. As protein: CASSEGQGGQPQHF.

The chain is built from TRBV2 and TRBJ2-4; D perhaps matches TRBD1 (6 bases). CDR3 length: 15 amino acids. Trimming took 4 bases from V and 3 from J, leaving 13 bases between them. Germline V gene lookup returns CDR1 SNHLY and CDR2 FYNNEI. The CDR3 nucleotides read TGTGCCAGCAGTGTGGACAGCTCAGGCAAAAACATTCAGTACTTC. Protein: CASSVDSSGKNIQYF. Full variable domain (missing parts from reference TRBV2 and TRBJ2-4): EPEVTQTPSHQVTQMGQEVILRCVPISNHLYFYWYRQILGQKVEFLVSFYNNEISEKSEIFDDQFSVERPDGSNFTLKIRSTKLEDSAMYFCASSVDSSGKNIQYFGAGTRLSVL.

This clone was seen a single time. The rearrangement uses TRBV19 and TRBJ2-7; tentatively, D is TRBD2 (7 bases). This CDR3 has 15 residues. The ends were cut back, 3 bases at V and 4 bases at J, with 16 bases in the middle. Germline V lookup: CDR1 LNHDA, CDR2 SQIVND (reference sequence). This chain's CDR3 is CASSISGGLYYEQYF. The CDR3 DNA is TGTGCCAGTAGTATTTCCGGGGGGCTATATTACGAGCAGTACTTC.

The rearrangement links TRBV6-1 to TRBJ2-7; the match to TRBD2 covers 9 bases. V was pared by 6 bases and J by 2 bases, with 8 bases of the junction left unmatched. The CDR3 sequence is 15 residues long. Germline V lookup: CDR1 MNHNS, CDR2 SASEGT. CDR3 loop: CASRGVAGATYEQYV. The CDR3 DNA is TGTGCCAGCAGGGGCGTAGCGGGGGCAACCTACGAGCAGTACGTC.